Here is one T cell receptor beta chain with its context. The antigen is undetermined. Treatment meaning: oral pan-JAK inhibitor, 5-10 mg twice daily. cDNA serving as the sequencing template came from extracted, reverse transcribed RNA. Profiled with immunoSEQ multiplex PCR; TCRdb holds only in-frame clones, not every one. The table records 90,000 to 150,000 clones, more than 45% of them present only once. The V and J ends lost 0 bases and 2 bases, in that order; junction bases with no gene match: 1. Germline V gene data show CDR1 as SGHNT and CDR2 as YYREEE (reference sequence). This CDR3 is built from 14 residues. The data derive from a study of CD8+ T cells in alopecia areata. Study-level information: Among treated patients, severity was scored by affected scalp area percentage.

Study-wide results and caveats: Association of baseline CD8+ expansion with response is uncertain owing to one nonresponder. During tofacitinib treatment, many expanded lesional clones remained in scalp and blood. Lesional scalp, especially alopecia totalis/universalis, showed higher clonality than normal scalp.

The receptor was derived from a human donor with alopecia areata. This chain links TRBV5-4 with TRBJ2-7; 8 bases are shared with TRBD2. The sample in question was CD4+ T cells sorted from blood, obtained at week 4, from a patient treated with tofacitinib. For the CDR3, the DNA is TGTGCCAGCAGCTTGGCGGGAGGGGCCTACGAGCAGTACTTC. Translated, it gives CASSLAGGAYEQYF.